This TCR beta chain was identified during a study of a mutant IDH1 vaccine in newly diagnosed glioma. For the study at large: Antecedent treatment encompassed radiotherapy, temozolomide, or their combination; the majority received both. Regarding the study as a whole: The occurrence of vaccine-induced immune responses was seen in around 95% of patients. Pseudoprogression showed no apparent link to changes in top peripheral T cell clonotypes.

Profiling relied on immunoSEQ multiplex PCR, and the TCRdb table lists in-frame clones only, not all of them. The sample lists under 35,000 clones, roughly 80% occurring once. Turning to this clone: Antigen: not known.

The time point denotes: baseline, week 1 (first vaccination visit). As for treatment: pre-vaccination baseline after standard-of-care therapy. Tumors from donors were new WHO grade 3 or 4 IDH1-mutant astrocytomas with ATRX loss. Germline V CDR1 and CDR2: SNHLY, FYNNEI. With 4 bases removed from V and 2 bases from J, the gap between germline ends came to 10 bases. This CDR3 comprises 14 residues. The chain recombines TRBV2 with TRBJ2-3; possible D gene TRBD1, 5 bases. Sequencing used PBMCs, obtained from a glioma patient treated with radiotherapy, temozolomide or both. This sequence was found in a man under 40 with glioma. This CDR3 reads CASSVVRVTDTQYF. Here the CDR3 DNA reads TGTGCCAGCAGTGTAGTCAGGGTCACAGATACGCAGTATTTT.